The 4 T cell receptor beta chains given below trace back to one sample, sequenced in a study of T cells in Graves' hyperthyroidism and ophthalmopathy. From RNA transcripts, TCR beta CDR3 regions were amplified. The HTBI set primed first-round TCR CDR3 RT-PCR. One entry per CDR3 protein results from TCRdb running MiXCR on the multiplex PCR reads. The top ten clones hold roughly 8% of a sample with fewer than 550,000 distinct CDR3 sequences, around 16% of them seen once. The sequencing input was blood. Receptor source: a woman between 18 and 29 years old with Graves' hyperthyroidism.

In regard to this clonotype: A read error may produce the germline difference seen at one junction end. The gene calls are TRBV5-1 and TRBJ2-7; D assignment may be TRBD1 or TRBD2 (6 bases each). Germline V gene sequence: CDR1 SGHRS, CDR2 YFSETQ. CDR3 size: 15 residues. The CDR3 DNA is TGTGCCAGCAGCTTGGACCGGGGGCCCTCCTACGAGCAGTACTTC. It specifies CASSLDRGPSYEQYF. The full variable domain, rest sourced from reference TRBV5-1 and TRBJ2-7, is KAGVTQTPRYLIKTRGQQVTLSCSPISGHRSVSWYQQTPGQGLQFLFEYFSETQRNKGNFPGRFSGRQFSNSRSEMNVSTLELGDSALYLCASSLDRGPSYEQYFGPGTRLTVT.

The V and J genes are TRBV7-3 and TRBJ1-2; TRBD1 aligns across 8 bases. Germline V gene sequence: CDR1 SGHTA, CDR2 FQGTGA. The CDR3 is made up of 15 amino acids. Trimming removed 5 bases from V and 4 bases from J; junction bases left unmatched: 9. CDR3 bases: TGTGCCAGCAGCCCCGGGACAGGCTCATTCTATGGCTACACCTTC. Its protein product is CASSPGTGSFYGYTF.

In its sample, this clonotype was seen a few times. This chain links TRBV6-6 with TRBJ2-7; 11 bases are shared with TRBD2. Germline loops: CDR1 MNHNY, CDR2 SVGAGI (reference sequence). The V gene end was trimmed by 0 bases and the J gene end by 4 bases; junction bases not matched to a gene: 5. The CDR3 has 16 amino acids. This CDR3 is CASSYSGTSGVYEQYF. CDR3 sequence (DNA): TGTGCCAGCAGTTACTCGGGGACTAGCGGTGTATACGAGCAGTACTTC.

At least ten counts were recorded for this clonotype. The chain carries TRBV11-2 and TRBJ2-7; 8 positions agree with TRBD1. The V and J ends lost 5 bases and 2 bases, in that order; junction bases with no gene match: 8. Germline V CDR1 and CDR2: SGHAT, FQNNGV. The CDR3 runs to 15 residues. In DNA, the CDR3 is TGTGCCAGCAGCGCTACAGGGGGTAGAACCTACGAGCAGTACTTC. Its protein is CASSATGGRTYEQYF.